This TCR beta chain emerged from a study of cytomegalovirus exposure and HLA in healthy donors. Germline V lookup: CDR1 MDHEN, CDR2 SYDVKM. The germline V and J ends were trimmed by 6 bases and 4 bases, with 15 bases remaining between them. The CDR3 sequence is 14 residues long. The data were produced by immunoSEQ multiplex PCR, yet TCRdb's version contains in-frame clones alone and is incomplete. The repertoire holds some 110,000 clones, more than 75% seen once, with under 5% in the top ten. The chain combines TRBV28 with TRBJ1-1; D unclear. The TCR originated in a man aged 18 to 29 in good health and CMV-seronegative. The sequenced sample was PBMCs. The CDR3 protein is CASRPGGLGTEAFF. Written as DNA, the CDR3 is TGTGCCAGCAGGCCTGGAGGGCTGGGCACTGAAGCTTTCTTT.